This TCR beta chain comes out of a study of blood T cell repertoires in COVID-19. Turning to the study itself: T cells, B-cell-depleted T cells, or PBMCs provided the cDNA or gDNA that served as material.

The age range of participants was 18 to 89 years, with residence in more than 20 US areas. The CDR3 runs to 15 residues. Trimming took 1 base from V and 8 from J, leaving 17 bases between them. Germline V gene lookup returns CDR1 SEHNR and CDR2 FQNEAQ (reference sequence). In the original workflow: Reference gene primers were amplified, and this amplification served to estimate nucleated cell counts. Here immunoSEQ multiplex PCR was the method, and the copy in TCRdb shows in-frame clones only, minus some. The DNA was the basis for D and trimming; V, J and clone size are from that table. The repertoire has roughly 200,000 clones, about nine tenths of them found once; the top ten carry around 3.8%.

Sequenced input: PBMCs or T cells enriched from blood (not recorded which). The origin of this receptor is a middle-aged woman with acute COVID-19. The rearrangement uses TRBV7-9 and TRBJ1-2; D may be TRBD1 (5 bases). The CDR3 bases are TGTGCCAGCAGCTTAGTTGGGGCGAGTTTAAAGGGCTACACCTTC. Translated, it gives CASSLVGASLKGYTF.